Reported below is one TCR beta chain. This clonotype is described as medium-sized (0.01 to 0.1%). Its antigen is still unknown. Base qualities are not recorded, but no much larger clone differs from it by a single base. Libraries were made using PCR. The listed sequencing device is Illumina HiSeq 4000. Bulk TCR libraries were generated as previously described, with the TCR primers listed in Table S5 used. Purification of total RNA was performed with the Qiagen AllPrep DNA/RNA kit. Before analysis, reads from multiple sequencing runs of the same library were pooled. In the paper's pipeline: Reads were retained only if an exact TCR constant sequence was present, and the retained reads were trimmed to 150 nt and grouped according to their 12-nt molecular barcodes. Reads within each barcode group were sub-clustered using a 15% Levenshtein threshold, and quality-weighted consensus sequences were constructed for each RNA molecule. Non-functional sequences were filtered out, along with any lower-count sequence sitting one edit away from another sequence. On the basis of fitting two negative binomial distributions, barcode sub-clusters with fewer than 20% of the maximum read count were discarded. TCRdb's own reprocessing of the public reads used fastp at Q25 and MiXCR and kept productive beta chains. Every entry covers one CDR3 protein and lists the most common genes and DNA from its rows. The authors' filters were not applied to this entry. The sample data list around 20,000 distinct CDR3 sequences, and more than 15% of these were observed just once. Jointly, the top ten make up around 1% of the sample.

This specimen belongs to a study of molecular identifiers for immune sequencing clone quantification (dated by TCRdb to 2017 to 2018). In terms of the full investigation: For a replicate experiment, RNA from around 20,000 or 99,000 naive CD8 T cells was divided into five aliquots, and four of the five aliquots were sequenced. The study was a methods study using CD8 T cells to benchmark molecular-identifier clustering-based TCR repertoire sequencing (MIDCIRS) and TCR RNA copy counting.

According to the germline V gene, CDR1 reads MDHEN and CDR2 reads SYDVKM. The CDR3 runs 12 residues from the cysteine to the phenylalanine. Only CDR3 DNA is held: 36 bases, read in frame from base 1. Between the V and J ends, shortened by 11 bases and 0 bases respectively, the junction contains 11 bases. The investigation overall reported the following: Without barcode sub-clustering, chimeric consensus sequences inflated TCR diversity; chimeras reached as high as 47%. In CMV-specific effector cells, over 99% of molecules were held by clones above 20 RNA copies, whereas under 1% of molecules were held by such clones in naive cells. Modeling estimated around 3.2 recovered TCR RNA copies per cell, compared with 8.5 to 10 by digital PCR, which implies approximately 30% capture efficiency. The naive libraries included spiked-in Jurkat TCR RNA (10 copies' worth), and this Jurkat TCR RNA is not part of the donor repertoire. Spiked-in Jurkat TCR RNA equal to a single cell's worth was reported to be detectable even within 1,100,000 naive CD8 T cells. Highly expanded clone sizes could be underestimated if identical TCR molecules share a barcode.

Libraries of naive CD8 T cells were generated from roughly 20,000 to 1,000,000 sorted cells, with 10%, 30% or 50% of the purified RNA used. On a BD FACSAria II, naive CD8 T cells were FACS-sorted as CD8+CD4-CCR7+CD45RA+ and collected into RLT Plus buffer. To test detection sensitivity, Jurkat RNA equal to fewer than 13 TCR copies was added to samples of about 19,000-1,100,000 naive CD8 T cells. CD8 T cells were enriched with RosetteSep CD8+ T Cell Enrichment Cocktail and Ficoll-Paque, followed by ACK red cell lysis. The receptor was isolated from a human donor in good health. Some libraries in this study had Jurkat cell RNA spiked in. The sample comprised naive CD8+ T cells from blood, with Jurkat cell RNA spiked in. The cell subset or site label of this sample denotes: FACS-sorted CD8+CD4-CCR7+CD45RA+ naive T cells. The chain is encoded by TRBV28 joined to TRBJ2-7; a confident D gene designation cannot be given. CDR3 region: CAGAPSSYEQYF. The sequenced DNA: TGTGCCGGCGCCCCGAGCTCCTACGAGCAGTACTTC.